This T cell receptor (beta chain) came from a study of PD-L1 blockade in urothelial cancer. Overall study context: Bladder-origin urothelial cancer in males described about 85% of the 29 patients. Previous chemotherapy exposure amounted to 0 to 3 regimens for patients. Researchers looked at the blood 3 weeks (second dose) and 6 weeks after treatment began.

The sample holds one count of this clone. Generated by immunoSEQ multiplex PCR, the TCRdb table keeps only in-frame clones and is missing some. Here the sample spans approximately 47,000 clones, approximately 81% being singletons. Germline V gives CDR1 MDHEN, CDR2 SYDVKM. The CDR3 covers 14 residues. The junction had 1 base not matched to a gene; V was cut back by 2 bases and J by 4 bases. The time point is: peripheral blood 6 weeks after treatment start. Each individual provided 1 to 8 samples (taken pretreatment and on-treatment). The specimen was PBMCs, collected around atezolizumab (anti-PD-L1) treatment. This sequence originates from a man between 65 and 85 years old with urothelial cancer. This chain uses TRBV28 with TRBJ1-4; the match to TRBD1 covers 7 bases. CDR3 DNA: TGTGCCAGCAGTTTAGGGGACAGTAATGAAAAACTGTTTTTT. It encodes CASSLGDSNEKLFF. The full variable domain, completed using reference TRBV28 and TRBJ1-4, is DVKVTQSSRYLVKRTGEKVFLECVQDMDHENMFWYRQDPGLGLRLIYFSYDVKMKEKGDIPEGYSVSREKKERFSLILESASTNQTSMYLCASSLGDSNEKLFFGSGTQLSVL.